A single sample gave rise to the 9 T cell receptor beta chains below, sequenced in a study of T cell repertoires in cytomegalovirus infection. No antigen is known for these receptors. TCRdb used MiXCR to reprocess the reads, holding one entry per CDR3 protein. In the table there are about 35,000 distinct CDR3 sequences, approximately 52% of which are singletons. The starting material was CD8+ T cells from cultured PBMCs, obtained from culture after CMV antigen stimulation. The receptors come from a human donor in good health (CMV status not recorded). Some clones in this sample may be carry-over from other donors' samples.

The rearrangement joins TRBV6-1 to TRBJ2-2, with D uncertain. Germline values: CDR1 MNHNS, CDR2 SASEGT. CDR3 length equals 16 residues. V dropped 2 bases and J dropped 1 base, with 11 bases sitting between them. CDR3 residues: CASSENRHQNTGELFF. CDR3 DNA: TGTGCCAGCAGTGAAAACCGGCATCAGAACACCGGGGAGCTGTTTTTT.

Only a few counts were recorded for this clonotype. The CDR3 loop is CASSLYQGLNTEAFF. The CDR3 DNA is TGTGCCAGCAGTTTATACCAGGGGTTGAACACTGAAGCTTTCTTT. V and J are TRBV28 and TRBJ1-1, with D possibly being TRBD1 (6 bases). Germline assignment: CDR1 MDHEN and CDR2 SYDVKM. The length of the CDR3 is 15 residues. V gave up 1 base and J gave up 0 bases, with 9 bases separating them.

V usage is TRBV20-1 and J usage is TRBJ1-1; the D gene is possibly TRBD1 (5 bases). Trimming cost V 5 bases and J 0 bases, with 13 bases left between them. Germline V gene sequence: CDR1 DFQATT, CDR2 SNEGSKA (reference sequence). This CDR3 has 14 amino acids. DNA for the CDR3: TGCAGTGCTCCCCGACAGTTCATGAACACTGAAGCTTTCTTT. Its translation is CSAPRQFMNTEAFF.

Points on this clonotype: A read error may explain this, as a much larger clone is one base away. V is TRBV7-2 and J is TRBJ2-3, with 9 bases lining up with TRBD1. The CDR3 covers 17 residues. Germline CDR1 and CDR2: SGHTA and FQGNSA. This CDR3 is CDSSLITGTGQTDTQYF. CDR3 DNA: TGTGACAGCAGCTTAATCACCGGGACAGGGCAAACGGATACGCAGTATTTT.

In this sample, this clonotype turned up once. The chain carries TRBV7-8 and TRBJ2-3; D not certain. The CDR3 is 13 residues long. Germline CDR1 and CDR2: SGHVS and FQNEAQ. Trimming removed 5 bases from V and 2 bases from J, with 8 bases in between. This chain's CDR3 is CASSLSATDTQYF. CDR3 in DNA: TGTGCCAGCAGCCTTTCGGCCACAGATACGCAGTATTTT.

A single count supports this clonotype. The chain joins TRBV7-2 to TRBJ2-1; D remains unclear. The CDR3 totals 15 residues. Germline V lookup: CDR1 SGHTA, CDR2 FQGNSA. With 3 bases removed from V and 0 bases from J, the gap between germline ends came to 9 bases. The CDR3 loop reads CASSFSQSSYNEQFF. In DNA, the CDR3 is TGTGCCAGCAGCTTTAGCCAGAGCTCCTACAATGAGCAGTTCTTC. Combining the CDR3 with reference TRBV7-2 and TRBJ2-1 gives the whole variable domain GAGVSQSPSNKVTEKGKDVELRCDPISGHTALYWYRQSLGQGLEFLIYFQGNSAPDKSGLPSDRFSAERTGGSVSTLTIQRTQQEDSAVYLCASSFSQSSYNEQFFGPGTRLTVL.

The chain uses TRBV5-1 and TRBJ2-1; 8 bases match TRBD2. Per germline, CDR1 SGHRS and CDR2 YFSETQ. The V segment lost 0 bases and the J segment 3 bases; nucleotides outside the gene matches: 5. The CDR3 extends over 16 amino acids. CDR3 sequence: CASSLAAGGIYNEQFF. DNA of the CDR3: TGCGCCAGCAGCTTGGCTGCGGGAGGAATCTACAATGAGCAGTTCTTC.

The chain carries TRBV7-2 and TRBJ2-1; tentatively, D is TRBD2 (6 bases). The germline V and J ends were trimmed by 5 bases and 6 bases, with 11 bases remaining between them. This CDR3 comprises 13 residues. CDR1 and CDR2 (germline): SGHTA, FQGNSA. CDR3 in DNA: TGTGCCAGCAGCCATTTGGGGGGCAATGAGCAGTTCTTC. Protein: CASSHLGGNEQFF. Filled out from reference TRBV7-2 and TRBJ2-1, the complete variable domain reads GAGVSQSPSNKVTEKGKDVELRCDPISGHTALYWYRQSLGQGLEFLIYFQGNSAPDKSGLPSDRFSAERTGGSVSTLTIQRTQQEDSAVYLCASSHLGGNEQFFGPGTRLTVL.

A note on this clonotype: Its ends do not fully match the called genes, so a read error is possible. J is TRBJ2-1 and V is TRBV7-9; tentative D call: TRBD2 (5 bases). The CDR3 consists of 16 residues. The germline CDR1 and CDR2 sequences are SEHNR and FQNEAQ (reference sequence). DNA for the CDR3: TGTGACAGCAGCTTAATCGGGGTCAGCTCCTACAATGAGCTGTTGTTC. Its protein is CDSSLIGVSSYNELLF.